These T cell receptor beta chains were read from a single sample in a study of pediatric ulcerative colitis. The protocol was immunoSEQ multiplex PCR, while the TCRdb copy is restricted to in-frame clones and leaves out a portion. This sample has fewer than 12,000 clones, with roughly four fifths found just once. Sequenced sample: gut tissue. The source of these receptors is a girl aged 10-17 years who was a control in a study of pediatric ulcerative colitis. Each CDR3 is given with its conserved first and last residue. A D gene is named only where the DNA matches it firmly. Part of the rows lack a size; the others show once, few, many or a class for expanded clones.

12,TRBV28,NA,TRBJ2-3,NA,CASSGDPFVQYF,TGTGCCAGCAGTGGGGACCCTTTTGTGCAGTATTTT
11,TRBV20-1,NA,TRBJ1-1,NA,CTARDNTEAFF,TGCACCGCCCGCGACAACACTGAAGCTTTCTTT
16,TRBV5-4,NA,TRBJ2-3,TRBD2,CASSLGAGGPADTQYF,TGTGCCAGCAGCTTGGGGGCGGGAGGGCCAGCAGATACGCAGTATTTT
16,TRBV5-1,NA,TRBJ2-3,TRBD1,CASSRGQARSTDTQYF,TGCGCCAGCAGCCGGGGACAGGCCCGGAGCACAGATACGCAGTATTTT
14,TRBV27,NA,TRBJ1-6,NA,CASSPDSNNSPLHF,TGTGCCAGCAGTCCGGACAGTAATAATTCACCCCTCCACTTT
14,TRBV6-1,NA,TRBJ2-4,TRBD2,CASSPGGSVGIQYF,TGTGCCAGCAGCCCGGGGGGGTCAGTAGGCATTCAGTACTTC
17,TRBV7-9,NA,TRBJ2-3,NA,CASSLALGNRVTDTQYF,TGTGCCAGCAGCTTAGCTCTAGGGAACAGGGTCACAGATACGCAGTATTTT
16,TRBV5-4,NA,TRBJ2-2,NA,CASSLVASANTGELFF,TGTGCCAGCAGCTTGGTAGCTAGCGCGAACACCGGGGAGCTGTTTTTT
15,TRBV5-1,NA,TRBJ2-1,NA,CASSWSPGRYNEQFF,TGCGCCAGCAGCTGGTCCCCGGGACGGTATAATGAGCAGTTCTTC
17,TRBV14,NA,TRBJ2-7,TRBD2,CASSQVIRAGVFHEQYF,TGTGCCAGCAGCCAAGTAATAAGAGCGGGAGTGTTCCACGAGCAGTACTTC
14,TRBV7-2,NA,TRBJ1-6,NA,CASSRTGYNSPLHF,TGTGCCAGCAGCCGGACGGGTTATAATTCACCCCTCCACTTT
15,TRBV10-2,once,TRBJ1-5,TRBD1,CASSSQGGGNQPQHF,TGCGCCAGCAGTTCCCAGGGGGGGGGCAATCAGCCCCAGCATTTT
16,TRBV11-2,NA,TRBJ2-3,NA,CASSLALRGSADTQYF,TGTGCCAGCAGCTTAGCATTGAGAGGTAGCGCGGATACGCAGTATTTT
13,TRBV6-1,few,TRBJ2-7,NA,CASSEQSTYEQYF,TGTGCCAGCAGTGAACAGTCTACCTACGAGCAGTACTTC
16,TRBV19,NA,TRBJ1-1,TRBD1,CASRVRDRISNTEAFF,TGTGCCAGTAGAGTCCGGGACAGGATTTCGAACACTGAAGCTTTCTTT
15,TRBV4-1,once,TRBJ1-2,TRBD1,CASSQSTGGWNGYTF,TGCGCCAGCAGCCAGAGCACAGGGGGCTGGAATGGCTACACCTTC
14,TRBV28,NA,TRBJ1-4,NA,CASTPHGRGEKLFF,TGTGCCAGCACCCCACACGGAAGGGGGGAAAAACTGTTTTTT
15,TRBV7-9,few,TRBJ1-1,NA,CASSPSRQDNTEAFF,TGTGCCAGCAGCCCCTCCCGGCAGGATAACACTGAAGCTTTCTTT
12,TRBV27,NA,TRBJ2-7,NA,CASRDSTYEQYF,TGTGCCAGCAGAGACAGCACCTACGAGCAGTACTTC
16,TRBV25-1,NA,TRBJ2-1,TRBD2,CASSDSRLAGGLEQFF,TGTGCCAGCAGTGATTCTCGACTAGCGGGGGGCCTCGAGCAGTTCTTC
12,TRBV28,NA,TRBJ1-5,NA,CASSSNGTPQHF,TGTGCCAGCAGCTCCAATGGGACGCCCCAGCATTTT
15,TRBV6-5,NA,TRBJ2-1,TRBD2,CASAPGLAGYNEQFF,TGTGCCAGCGCGCCTGGACTAGCGGGATACAATGAGCAGTTCTTC
13,TRBV5-1,few,TRBJ1-5,NA,CASSFGRNQPQHF,TGCGCCAGCAGCTTCGGCAGAAATCAGCCCCAGCATTTT
14,TRBV28,NA,TRBJ2-3,NA,CASSRLDMPDTQYF,TGTGCCAGCAGCAGACTAGACATGCCAGATACGCAGTATTTT
12,TRBV28,few,TRBJ1-5,NA,CASTGGDQPQHF,TGTGCCAGCACCGGGGGGGACCAGCCCCAGCATTTT
17,TRBV5-1,NA,TRBJ2-2,TRBD1,CASSSGTGGGWTGELFF,TGCGCCAGCAGCTCCGGGACAGGGGGCGGTTGGACCGGGGAGCTGTTTTTT
14,TRBV2,NA,TRBJ1-3,NA,CASSHGQILNTIYF,TGTGCCAGCAGTCACGGACAGATCCTCAACACCATATATTTT
15,TRBV12-5,NA,TRBJ2-3,NA,CASGLGGTSTDTQYF,TGTGCTAGTGGTTTGGGGGGGACCAGCACAGATACGCAGTATTTT